The T cell receptor (beta chain) described here comes from a study of CD8 T cells in ankylosing spondylitis. This clonotype appeared many times. Its antigen remains unidentified. Overall study results and limits: Certain motif variants had earlier appeared in reactive arthritis synovial fluid and blood.

MiXCR, applied by TCRdb to the 5' RACE reads, yields one record per CDR3 protein. The data hold around 300,000 distinct CDR3 sequences, with around 10% observed a single time. Material for sequencing was blood, either unsorted or a sorted T cell fraction (not recorded which). This clonotype originated in a female donor with ankylosing spondylitis or in good health (not recorded which).

CDR3 nucleotides: TGCAGTGCCGCAGGGAACGCTGATGAAAAACTGTTTTTT. Translation: CSAAGNADEKLFF. The chain employs TRBV20-1 and TRBJ1-4; perhaps TRBD1 as D (5 bases). The CDR3 runs to 13 residues. Trimming stripped 6 bases from V and 6 bases from J, with 14 bases between. Germline V gives CDR1 DFQATT, CDR2 SNEGSKA (reference sequence).